The 17 T cell receptor beta chains below all came from one sample that was sequenced in a study of response to subunit inactivated influenza vaccine. Each CDR3 protein gets one entry after TCRdb re-called the RT-PCR reads with MiXCR. The sample includes about 780,000 distinct CDR3 sequences, around 20% of them seen just once. The sample was PBMCs from blood, taken approximately 5 days after vaccination. The receptors stem from a man in his forties or fifties who received an inactivated influenza vaccine.

The rearrangement uses TRBV5-1 and TRBJ2-5, with 7 bases that match TRBD1. CDR1 is SGHRS and CDR2 is YFSETQ in the germline V gene. V was clipped by 0 bases and J by 7 bases; unmatched bases: 6. The CDR3 sequence is 14 residues long. The CDR3 region is CASSLVGQWRTQYF. The CDR3 nucleotides are TGCGCCAGCAGCTTGGTGGGACAGTGGCGGACCCAGTACTTC.

This chain uses TRBV11-2 with TRBJ2-7; unclear D gene. Germline V gene lookup returns CDR1 SGHAT and CDR2 FQNNGV. The germline V and J ends were trimmed by 2 bases and 1 base, with 15 bases remaining between them. The CDR3 has 16 residues. CDR3 nucleotide sequence: TGTGCCAGCAGCTTATCGATGGGTCCTGAGTCCTACGAGCAGTACTTC. This codes for CASSLSMGPESYEQYF.

The chain combines TRBV11-2 with TRBJ2-7, with 10 nucleotides matching TRBD1. The V gene end was trimmed by 2 bases and the J gene end by 1 base; junction bases not matched to a gene: 11. Germline CDR1 is SGHAT and CDR2 is FQNNGV. CDR3 length: 18 amino acids. This CDR3 reads CASSLRSSGQGVSYEQYF. DNA of the CDR3: TGTGCCAGCAGCTTACGATCGTCTGGACAGGGGGTTTCCTACGAGCAGTACTTC.

This clonotype was seen at least ten times. V and J are TRBV20-1 and TRBJ2-1, with TRBD2 identical over 9 bases. Germline V CDR1 and CDR2: DFQATT, SNEGSKA (reference sequence). The CDR3 runs 15 residues. V was pared by 0 bases and J by 6 bases, with 6 bases of the junction left unmatched. Here the CDR3 reads CSARDLRTSVNEQFF. In DNA form, the CDR3 reads TGCAGTGCTAGAGATCTTAGGACTAGCGTCAATGAGCAGTTCTTC.

At least ten counts were recorded for this clonotype. This chain connects TRBV6-1 to TRBJ2-3, with 11 bases aligning to TRBD2. Losses at the gene ends were 6 bases for V and 4 bases for J; bases not matched to a gene: 12. The CDR3 consists of 17 residues. Germline CDR1 is MNHNS and CDR2 is SASEGT. The CDR3 bases are TGTGCCAGCAGCCGTACCATACTAGCGGGAGTTGCAGATACGCAGTATTTT. It is translated as CASSRTILAGVADTQYF.

V gene TRBV4-3 combines with J gene TRBJ1-2; D is perhaps TRBD1 (5 bases). Trimming cost V 0 bases and J 6 bases, with 14 bases left between them. The CDR3 length is 15 residues. CDR1 is LGHNA, CDR2 YSLEER, per germline. This CDR3 is CASSQDIFAGDGYTF. The CDR3 DNA reads TGCGCCAGCAGCCAAGATATTTTTGCGGGGGATGGCTACACCTTC.

The V call is TRBV7-8, the J call TRBJ2-3; 14 bases match TRBD2. J was trimmed by 0 bases and V by 5 bases; bases with no gene match: 13. The CDR3 runs 20 residues. Germline V lookup: CDR1 SGHVS, CDR2 FQNEAQ. CDR3 bases: TGTGCCAGCAGCATACTCTTGACTAGCGGGAGGGGTATAAGCACAGATACGCAGTATTTT. Translation gives CASSILLTSGRGISTDTQYF. The whole variable domain, filled in from reference TRBV7-8 and TRBJ2-3, reads GAGVSQSPRYKVAKRGQDVALRCDPISGHVSLFWYQQALGQGPEFLTYFQNEAQLDKSGLPSDRFFAERPEGSVSTLKIQRTQQEDSAVYLCASSILLTSGRGISTDTQYFGPGTRLTVL.

The chain is built from TRBV20-1 and TRBJ2-3; D may be TRBD1 (5 bases). V lost 6 bases to trimming and J lost 0 bases, with 16 bases between them. Germline values: CDR1 DFQATT, CDR2 SNEGSKA (reference sequence). CDR3 length: 15 residues. The CDR3 region is CSARRRTYSTDTQYF. CDR3 in DNA: TGCAGTGCCCGGCGGCGGACATATAGCACAGATACGCAGTATTTT.

Concerning this clonotype itself: It may be a read error: a sequence one base away is much more abundant. The chain is built from TRBV18 and TRBJ2-3; 8 nucleotides line up with TRBD2. The germline V gene has CDR1 KGHSH and CDR2 LQKENI. This CDR3 has 16 residues. V lost 8 bases to trimming and J lost 2 bases; unmatched junction nucleotides: 12. The CDR3 protein is CASPKAGGPYTDTQYF. CDR3 bases: TGTGCCAGCCCAAAGGCGGGAGGCCCTTACACAGATACGCAGTATTTT.

This sequence joins TRBV20-1 and TRBJ2-1; no clear D. The germline V gene has CDR1 DFQATT and CDR2 SNEGSKA (reference sequence). The CDR3 is 13 amino acids. V was clipped by 0 bases and J by 9 bases, with 12 bases between them. CDR3 in amino acids: CSARDPLLGEQFF. The CDR3 bases are TGCAGTGCTAGAGACCCGTTACTGGGTGAGCAGTTCTTC.

There are a few counts of this clonotype. The rearrangement uses TRBV12-3 or TRBV12-4 and TRBJ2-5; D perhaps matches TRBD1 (6 bases). Trimming removed 3 bases from V and 5 bases from J, with 16 bases in between. The CDR3 has 15 residues. CDR3 nucleotides: TGTGCCAGCAGTTTGGGCAGGGGAATAGAGGAGACCCAGTACTTC. This translates into CASSLGRGIEETQYF.

This clonotype was counted only a few times. This sequence joins TRBV15 and TRBJ2-7, with no clear D. Between the trimmed V and J ends, which lost 0 bases and 0 bases, there was a span of 3 bases. CDR3 length: 13 residues. The germline V gene has CDR1 LNHNV and CDR2 YYDKDF (reference sequence). CDR3 region: CATSREPSYEQYF. CDR3 nucleotide sequence: TGTGCCACCAGCAGAGAACCCTCCTACGAGCAGTACTTC.

The CDR3 DNA reads as TGTGCCAGCAGCTTAACTAGGGGGGCAGATACGCAGTATTTT. Residues: CASSLTRGADTQYF. The rearrangement joins TRBV7-2 to TRBJ2-3; possibly TRBD1 or TRBD2 for D (6 bases each). This CDR3 spans 14 amino acids. Trimming pared 2 bases from V and 4 bases from J, leaving 10 bases between. Per the germline V gene, CDR1 is SGHTA and CDR2 is FQGNSA.

This clonotype was recorded a few times. This chain connects TRBV12-3 or TRBV12-4 to TRBJ2-2; 10 bases map to TRBD2. This CDR3 region has 15 residues. V dropped 0 bases and J dropped 7; count of bases not matched to a gene: 2. The CDR3 sequence is CASSLAAGGIGELFF. In nucleotides, the CDR3 is TGTGCCAGCAGTTTAGCAGCGGGAGGGATCGGGGAGCTGTTTTTT.

Details on this clonotype: The germline gene is not matched at one end of the junction; a read error may be the cause. The V and J genes are TRBV5-1 and TRBJ2-7; TRBD1 might be the D (5 bases). Per the germline V gene, CDR1 is SGHRS and CDR2 is YFSETQ. The CDR3 extends over 13 amino acids. Written as DNA, the CDR3 is TGCGCCAGCAGGACAGATCAGTTCTACGAGCTGTACTTC. This sequence encodes CASRTDQFYELYF.

The genes are TRBV10-3 and TRBJ2-1; 7 nucleotides align to TRBD2. The CDR3 has 14 amino acids. The germline gives CDR1 ENHRY, CDR2 SYGVKD. The V gene end was trimmed by 3 bases and the J gene end by 6 bases; junction bases not matched to a gene: 5. The CDR3 DNA follows: TGTGCCATCAGTGACCCTAGCGGATTCAATGAGCAGTTCTTC. Amino acid sequence: CAISDPSGFNEQFF.

The chain carries TRBV6-1 and TRBJ2-5; D perhaps matches TRBD1 (6 bases). The CDR3 runs to 13 residues. The ends were cut back, 6 bases at V and 4 bases at J, with 12 bases in the middle. Germline CDR1 reads MNHNS; CDR2 reads SASEGT. The CDR3 sequence is CASRDSGSETQYF. The CDR3 bases are TGTGCCAGCAGGGACAGTGGCTCAGAGACCCAGTACTTC.